Below are 21 T cell receptor beta chains sequenced from a single sample in a study of a mutant IDH1 vaccine in newly diagnosed glioma. The time point is: week 23, last vaccination. Alongside topical imiquimod, each dose of vaccine comprised 300 ug of mutant IDH1 20-mer peptide. The antigens for these receptors are not known. Data came from immunoSEQ multiplex PCR; TCRdb stores just in-frame clones and leaves some out. Among 50,000 to 60,000 clones listed, roughly 80% were seen once. Sequences were derived from PBMCs, sampled from a glioma patient whose treatment included an IDH1 peptide vaccine. Receptors originate from a man aged 35 to 55 with glioma.

The rearrangement joins TRBV5-1 to TRBJ2-4; possibly TRBD1 for D (5 bases). This CDR3 is 14 amino acids long. Between the trimmed V and J ends, which lost 4 bases and 5 bases, there was a span of 13 bases. The germline CDR1 and CDR2 sequences are SGHRS and YFSETQ. The CDR3 loop reads CASSELTAQNIQYF. CDR3 DNA sequence: TGCGCCAGCAGCGAACTGACAGCTCAAAACATTCAGTACTTC.

Only a few counts were recorded for this clone. V gene TRBV11-1 combines with J gene TRBJ2-7, with 8 nucleotides matching TRBD1. Germline assignment: CDR1 SGHAT and CDR2 FQDESV (reference sequence). Trimming cost V 5 bases and J 3 bases; bases outside gene matches: 12. This CDR3 contains 16 residues. In nucleotides, the CDR3 is TGTGCCAGCAGCCGCGGACAGGGATTGTGGGGCTACGAGCAGTACTTC. This encodes CASSRGQGLWGYEQYF.

In nucleotides, the CDR3 is TGTGCCAGCAGCGTATCCAGCACCGGGGAGCTGTTTTTT. Its translation is CASSVSSTGELFF. The rearrangement links TRBV9 to TRBJ2-2; D not resolved. Germline-derived CDR1 and CDR2 are SGDLS and YYNGEE. Trimming cost V 1 base and J 4 bases, with 5 bases left between them. The length of the CDR3 is 13 residues.

This chain uses TRBV5-6 with TRBJ2-2; the D is unclear. The germline gives CDR1 SGHDT, CDR2 YYEEEE. Trimming pared 7 bases from V and 2 bases from J, leaving 3 bases between. This CDR3 has 11 amino acids. CDR3 in amino acids: CASANTGELFF. The DNA of the CDR3 is TGTGCCAGCGCCAACACCGGGGAGCTGTTTTTT.

This chain joins TRBV29-1 and TRBJ1-2; D gene uncertain. Germline assignment: CDR1 SQVTM and CDR2 ANQGSEA. This CDR3 region has 15 residues. The ends were cut back, 5 bases at V and 5 bases at J, with 21 bases in the middle. CDR3 coding DNA: TGCAGCGTTTACGGACCCAGACGGGAAGATTATGGCTACACCTTC. It is translated as CSVYGPRREDYGYTF.

The chain is built from TRBV19 and TRBJ1-1; 8 positions agree with TRBD1. In germline, CDR1 is LNHDA, CDR2 SQIVND (reference sequence). After removal of 8 bases from V and 4 bases from J, the junction contained 9 bases not matched to a gene. This CDR3 has 14 amino acids. CDR3 nucleotide sequence: TGTGCCAGTGGACGACAGGGGTCGGGCACTGAAGCTTTCTTT. Amino acid sequence: CASGRQGSGTEAFF.

Here the CDR3 DNA reads TGTGCCAGCAGCTTCGACTCAAATGAAAAACTGTTTTTT. This sequence encodes CASSFDSNEKLFF. J is TRBJ1-4 and V is TRBV13; D remains unclear. CDR3 size: 13 residues. Trimming stripped 3 bases from V and 5 bases from J, with 7 bases between. From germline, CDR1 is PRHDT and CDR2 FYEKMQ (reference sequence). The full variable domain, with the rest looked up from reference TRBV13 and TRBJ1-4, is AAGVIQSPRHLIKEKRETATLKCYPIPRHDTVYWYQQGPGQDPQFLISFYEKMQSDKGSIPDRFSAQQFSDYHSELNMSSLELGDSALYFCASSFDSNEKLFFGSGTQLSVL.

The V gene is TRBV5-1, the J gene TRBJ2-6; D remains unclear. Germline V CDR1 and CDR2: SGHRS, YFSETQ. This CDR3 is 15 amino acids long. V lost 0 bases and J 4 bases, leaving 8 bases between the germline ends. CDR3 region: CASSLEWVGANVLTF. The CDR3 DNA reads as TGCGCCAGCAGCTTGGAATGGGTAGGGGCCAACGTCCTGACTTTC.

V and J are TRBV18 and TRBJ2-3, with D possibly TRBD1 on 5 matching bases. Trimming removed 4 bases from V and 2 bases from J, with 22 bases in between. CDR1 and CDR2 (germline): KGHSH, LQKENI. This CDR3 has 18 residues. In DNA form, the CDR3 reads TGTGCCAGCTCACTGGGCCTCAGGGTGGCAGGCAACACAGATACGCAGTATTTT. This encodes CASSLGLRVAGNTDTQYF.

The chain is built from TRBV15 and TRBJ2-7, with D unclear. Trimming removed 2 bases from V and 2 bases from J, with 10 bases in between. The CDR3 is made up of 14 amino acids. Germline CDR1 reads LNHNV; CDR2 reads YYDKDF (reference sequence). CDR3 DNA: TGTGCCACCAGCAGAACAACGCCTCCCTACGAGCAGTACTTC. Its translation is CATSRTTPPYEQYF.

V gene TRBV4-1 combines with J gene TRBJ2-7; a weak D match, TRBD1 (6 bases). V lost 4 bases and J 2 bases, leaving 15 bases between the germline ends. The CDR3 has 15 residues. Germline-derived CDR1 and CDR2 are MGHRA and YSYEKL. CDR3 nucleotides: TGCGCCAGCAGCCCCCGACAGGAGGCCCCCTACGAGCAGTACTTC. It translates to CASSPRQEAPYEQYF.

The V gene is TRBV18, the J gene TRBJ2-7, with TRBD1 matching over 7 bases. CDR3 length equals 14 residues. Trimming cost V 6 bases and J 1 base; bases outside gene matches: 6. CDR1 and CDR2 (germline): KGHSH, LQKENI. DNA for the CDR3: TGTGCCAGCTCCTCCCTGGGACAGTCCTACGAGCAGTACTTC. Amino acids: CASSSLGQSYEQYF.

There are a few counts of this clone. The chain couples TRBV7-9 to TRBJ1-4; D remains ambiguous. The length of the CDR3 is 12 residues. The germline V gene encodes CDR1 SEHNR and CDR2 FQNEAQ (reference sequence). Trimming left V 2 bases short and J 11 bases short, with 9 bases between. This CDR3 is CASSLLDSKLFF. The CDR3 DNA is TGTGCCAGCAGCTTACTCGATTCGAAACTGTTTTTT. Drawing the rest from reference TRBV7-9 and TRBJ1-4, the complete variable domain is DTGVSQNPRHKITKRGQNVTFRCDPISEHNRLYWYRQTLGQGPEFLTYFQNEAQLEKSRLLSDRFSAERPKGSFSTLEIQRTEQGDSAMYLCASSLLDSKLFFGSGTQLSVL.

The chain has TRBV14 and TRBJ2-5; D uncertain. The CDR3 spans 11 residues. Between the trimmed V and J ends, which lost 1 base and 8 bases, there was a span of 5 bases. Germline CDR1 SGHDN, CDR2 FVKESK. The CDR3 reads CASSQGGTQYF. CDR3 sequence (DNA): TGTGCCAGCAGCCAAGGGGGAACCCAGTACTTC.

CDR3 in DNA: TGTGCCAGCGGCGGTTATCGGGGGGGCCCCGGGGAGCTGTTTTTT. Translating it yields CASGGYRGGPGELFF. This rearrangement joins TRBV2 to TRBJ2-2; 8 bases align to TRBD2. The J segment lost 6 bases and the V segment lost 8 bases, leaving 11 bases of the junction unmatched. The CDR3 is 15 residues long. Germline V lookup: CDR1 SNHLY, CDR2 FYNNEI.

The chain couples TRBV15 to TRBJ2-7; 9 bases are shared with TRBD1. CDR1 LNHNV and CDR2 YYDKDF come from the germline V gene (reference sequence). The CDR3 is 16 residues long. V lost 0 bases to trimming and J lost 5 bases; unmatched junction nucleotides: 8. The CDR3 DNA is TGTGCCACCAGCAGAGATCGGACAGGGGAATTTCACGAGCAGTACTTC. It encodes CATSRDRTGEFHEQYF.

The gene calls are TRBV15 and TRBJ1-3, with TRBD1 matching over 9 bases. Trimming at V came to 1 base and at J to 4 bases, leaving 5 bases not matched to a gene. Germline CDR1 reads LNHNV; CDR2 reads YYDKDF (reference sequence). The CDR3 runs 16 residues. The DNA of the CDR3 is TGTGCCACCAGCAGAGGGACAGGGGATACGGGAAACACCATATATTTT. Translated, it gives CATSRGTGDTGNTIYF.

The chain joins TRBV2 to TRBJ1-5, with a weak D call TRBD1 (5 bases). The CDR3 totals 15 residues. Trimming took off 0 bases at V and 8 bases at J, with 14 bases between the two ends. Germline V gene lookup returns CDR1 SNHLY and CDR2 FYNNEI. As DNA, the CDR3 is TGTGCCAGCAGTGAAGCGCTTGGGGCGGCAAAGCCCCAGCATTTT. It encodes CASSEALGAAKPQHF. The full variable domain, with the rest looked up from reference TRBV2 and TRBJ1-5, is EPEVTQTPSHQVTQMGQEVILRCVPISNHLYFYWYRQILGQKVEFLVSFYNNEISEKSEIFDDQFSVERPDGSNFTLKIRSTKLEDSAMYFCASSEALGAAKPQHFGDGTRLSIL.

The chain combines TRBV6-5 with TRBJ2-2; 10 nucleotides align to TRBD1. The J segment lost 5 bases and the V segment lost 8 bases, leaving 5 bases of the junction unmatched. Germline V gene lookup returns CDR1 MNHEY and CDR2 SVGAGI. The CDR3 contains 14 residues. CDR3 nucleotide sequence: TGTGCCAGCTTCGGACAGGGGGAGACCGGGGAGCTGTTTTTT. Translating it yields CASFGQGETGELFF.

The chain recombines TRBV15 with TRBJ2-1; TRBD1 matches at 8 bases. V was clipped by 3 bases and J by 6 bases; unmatched bases: 4. CDR3 size: 14 residues. Germline loops: CDR1 LNHNV, CDR2 YYDKDF (reference sequence). The CDR3 nucleotides read TGTGCCACCAGCAGTCGACAGGGGCCCAATGAGCAGTTCTTC. Its translation is CATSSRQGPNEQFF.

V and J are TRBV15 and TRBJ2-2; 10 bases are shared with TRBD2. The CDR3 covers 16 residues. Germline V gene sequence: CDR1 LNHNV, CDR2 YYDKDF (reference sequence). J gave up 5 bases and V 1 base, and 4 bases lay outside the gene matches. This CDR3 reads CATSRGTSGGTGELFF. The CDR3 DNA follows: TGTGCCACCAGCAGAGGGACTAGCGGTGGAACCGGGGAGCTGTTTTTT.